Following are 28 T cell receptor beta chains from one sample sequenced in a study of cytomegalovirus exposure and HLA in healthy donors. PCR was performed using 60 Vbeta and 13 Jbeta primers. The table came from immunoSEQ multiplex PCR; TCRdb's copy has only in-frame clones and leaves some out. In total, the table holds 100,000 to 150,000 clones. The sample taken for sequencing was PBMCs. The receptors shown here come from a man younger than 45 in good health and CMV-seronegative.

The chain links TRBV5-1 to TRBJ1-4, with D possibly matching TRBD1 (5 bases). The V end was cut by 8 bases, the J end by 0 bases, with 11 bases between. Germline values: CDR1 SGHRS, CDR2 YFSETQ. This CDR3 spans 14 amino acids. The CDR3 DNA reads TGCGCCAGTCAACAGGCCCCAACTAATGAAAAACTGTTTTTT. It is translated as CASQQAPTNEKLFF.

Concerning this clone: One end of the junction fails to match germline, which may point to a read error. Other DNA sequences in the sample encode the same CDR3. The J gene is TRBJ1-5, the V gene TRBV5-5, with D unclear. The V gene's germline CDR1 is SGHKS and CDR2 YYEKEE (reference sequence). CDR3 length: 15 residues. Written as DNA, the CDR3 is TGTGCCAGCAGCCCGGACGGGGATAGCAATCAGCCCCAGCATTTC. Protein: CASSPDGDSNQPQHF.

CDR3 region: CASSSGQLGAGELFF. DNA of the CDR3: TGTGCCAGCAGCTCGGGACAGTTGGGCGCCGGGGAGCTGTTTTTT. J is TRBJ2-2 and V is TRBV7-3, with 7 bases lining up with TRBD1. This CDR3 is 15 amino acids long. Germline CDR1 is SGHTA and CDR2 is FQGTGA. J was trimmed by 6 bases and V by 4 bases; bases with no gene match: 8.

The gene calls are TRBV6-6 and TRBJ2-5, with TRBD1 matching 9 bases. Germline trimming cut 10 bases from V and 2 bases from J; bases unmatched to any gene: 5. Germline-derived CDR1 and CDR2 are MNHNY and SVGAGI (reference sequence). The CDR3 is made up of 13 amino acids. The CDR3 reads CATQTGGQETQYF. CDR3 sequence (DNA): TGTGCCACCCAGACAGGGGGACAAGAGACCCAGTACTTC.

The genes are TRBV30 and TRBJ2-2, with D maybe TRBD2 (5 bases). The V end lost 0 bases, the J end lost 9 bases, and 8 bases lay between the germline ends. The germline gives CDR1 GTSNPN, CDR2 SVGIG (reference sequence). This CDR3 has 12 residues. This CDR3 reads CAWSVSGRELFF. The CDR3 nucleotides are TGTGCCTGGAGTGTCAGCGGCCGGGAGCTGTTTTTT.

The chain uses TRBV19 and TRBJ2-1; D gene unclear. V lost 6 bases and J lost 7, with 22 bases in between. The germline gives CDR1 LNHDA, CDR2 SQIVND (reference sequence). CDR3 length: 16 residues. In DNA, the CDR3 is TGTGCCAGTAGGCTCACCCTTCAAAATCTCGGTAATGAGCAGTTCTTC. Translation gives CASRLTLQNLGNEQFF.

The genes are TRBV20-1 and TRBJ2-7; tentatively, D is TRBD2 (5 bases). There are 11 residues in the CDR3. Germline V gene lookup returns CDR1 DFQATT and CDR2 SNEGSKA (reference sequence). V was shortened by 3 bases and J by 3 bases, with 6 bases between the two germline ends. The DNA of the CDR3 is TGCAGTGCTAGCGGGATCTACGAGCAGTACTTC. It codes for CSASGIYEQYF.

The chain has TRBV10-3 and TRBJ2-3, with 8 positions matching TRBD2. Trimming cost V 6 bases and J 5 bases; bases outside gene matches: 19. CDR1 and CDR2 (germline): ENHRY, SYGVKD. The CDR3 sequence is 18 residues long. Written as DNA, the CDR3 is TGTGCCATCAGCCGGTTAGGGCGGGAGGAGAGGGCGGGAGATACGCAGTATTTT. This translates into CAISRLGREERAGDTQYF.

This chain uses TRBV19 with TRBJ1-1, with D hard to call. Germline CDR1 LNHDA, CDR2 SQIVND (reference sequence). The V end lost 6 bases, the J end lost 2 bases, and 7 bases lay between the germline ends. CDR3 length equals 12 residues. The DNA of the CDR3 is TGTGCCAGTAGCGGGTCTAACACTGAAGCTTTCTTT. Protein sequence: CASSGSNTEAFF.

V and J are TRBV29-1 and TRBJ1-2; D is perhaps TRBD1 (5 bases). Germline-derived CDR1 and CDR2 are SQVTM and ANQGSEA. V was cut by 5 bases and J by 0 bases, with 19 bases left in between. This CDR3 comprises 16 residues. The CDR3 protein is CSVRVRRQFPNYGYTF. The CDR3, as DNA: TGCAGCGTTAGAGTCCGGAGACAGTTTCCTAACTATGGCTACACCTTC. The full variable domain, completed using reference TRBV29-1 and TRBJ1-2, is SAVISQKPSRDICQRGTSLTIQCQVDSQVTMMFWYRQQPGQSLTLIATANQGSEATYESGFVIDKFPISRPNLTFSTLTVSNMSPEDSSIYLCSVRVRRQFPNYGYTFGSGTRLTVV.

This chain connects TRBV6-1 to TRBJ1-2, with 10 bases that match TRBD1. Germline V gene data show CDR1 as MNHNS and CDR2 as SASEGT. V lost 3 bases to trimming and J lost 1 base; unmatched junction nucleotides: 5. The CDR3 totals 16 residues. CDR3 bases: TGTGCCAGCAGTGATTCCGACAGGGGGCTTAACTATGGCTACACCTTC. This gives the protein CASSDSDRGLNYGYTF.

V usage is TRBV2 and J usage is TRBJ1-2; a possible D gene is TRBD1 (6 bases). V lost 5 bases and J 4 bases, leaving 11 bases between the germline ends. The germline V gene has CDR1 SNHLY and CDR2 FYNNEI. The CDR3 length is 13 residues. The CDR3 DNA reads TGTGCCAGCAGTCCGGACAGAGTCTATGGCTACACCTTC. This sequence encodes CASSPDRVYGYTF.

V usage is TRBV6-1 and J usage is TRBJ1-6; TRBD1 is a possible D gene (5 bases). Germline CDR1 reads MNHNS; CDR2 reads SASEGT. V dropped 1 base and J dropped 4 bases, with 14 bases sitting between them. The CDR3 has 17 residues. CDR3 region: CASSEEGMGRYNSPLHF. Here the CDR3 DNA reads TGTGCCAGCAGTGAAGAGGGGATGGGCCGATATAATTCACCCCTCCACTTT.

The V and J genes are TRBV29-1 and TRBJ1-2; 10 positions match TRBD1. The junction had 7 bases not matched to a gene; V was cut back by 3 bases and J by 6 bases. Germline lookup yields CDR1 SQVTM and CDR2 ANQGSEA. The CDR3 has 14 residues. CDR3 DNA sequence: TGCAGCGTTGACCGGACAGGGGGAGTCGATGGCTACACCTTC. Protein: CSVDRTGGVDGYTF.

V usage is TRBV7-8 and J usage is TRBJ1-1, with D unresolved. CDR1 is SGHVS and CDR2 is FQNEAQ in the germline V gene. CDR3 length equals 13 residues. The V and J ends lost 3 bases and 2 bases respectively, with 7 bases between them. The chain's CDR3 is CASSFTGNTEAFF. The DNA for the CDR3 is TGTGCCAGCAGCTTTACGGGAAACACTGAAGCTTTCTTT.

The chain uses TRBV23-1 and TRBJ1-6, with D hard to call. TRBV23-1 is designated an ORF whose function remains uncertain. This CDR3 spans 16 amino acids. V lost 4 bases, J lost 11 bases, and 21 bases lay in between. Here the CDR3 reads CASSPPEGLASAPLHF. As DNA, the CDR3 is TGCGCCAGCAGTCCACCCGAGGGCCTGGCTAGTGCACCCCTCCACTTT.

The chain recombines TRBV19 with TRBJ2-3; D is perhaps TRBD2 (5 bases). V lost 6 bases to trimming and J lost 5 bases, with 18 bases between them. The CDR3 sequence is 15 residues long. The germline V gene encodes CDR1 LNHDA and CDR2 SQIVND (reference sequence). The CDR3 DNA is TGTGCCAGTAGCTCTAAGAGGGATGTAGTAGATACGCAGTATTTT. Amino acid sequence: CASSSKRDVVDTQYF.

The genes are TRBV6-1 and TRBJ2-7; weak D call: TRBD1 (5 bases). CDR1 is MNHNS and CDR2 is SASEGT in the germline V gene. V was shortened by 7 bases and J by 1 base, with 14 bases between the two germline ends. The CDR3 runs to 14 residues. Here the CDR3 DNA reads TGTGCCAGCAATACATATCAGGGATCCTACGAGCAGTACTTC. Translating gives CASNTYQGSYEQYF.

The chain links TRBV7-2 to TRBJ2-6; 11 bases map to TRBD1. This CDR3 spans 17 amino acids. CDR1 and CDR2 (germline): SGHTA, FQGNSA. The V segment lost 3 bases and the J segment 7 bases; nucleotides outside the gene matches: 8. CDR3 nucleotides: TGTGCCAGCAGCTTGAGAGGACAGGGGGCGTCCGCCAACGTCCTGACTTTC. It yields the protein CASSLRGQGASANVLTF.

The rearrangement links TRBV28 to TRBJ2-1; 8 bases agree with TRBD1. The CDR3 is 16 residues long. Trimming cost V 5 bases and J 2 bases; bases outside gene matches: 8. The germline V gene encodes CDR1 MDHEN and CDR2 SYDVKM. The CDR3 reads CASSPIDRGPYNEQFF. In DNA form, the CDR3 reads TGTGCCAGCAGTCCGATCGACAGGGGCCCCTACAATGAGCAGTTCTTC.

The rearrangement uses TRBV5-4 and TRBJ2-5; TRBD1 is a possible D gene (5 bases). CDR3 length: 14 amino acids. Germline CDR1 is SGHNT and CDR2 is YYREEE (reference sequence). Trimming took 0 bases from V and 3 from J, leaving 9 bases between them. CDR3 in DNA: TGTGCCAGCAGCTTGGGGGGCAGAGAAGAGACCCAGTACTTC. This gives the protein CASSLGGREETQYF. The full variable domain, its missing parts supplied by reference TRBV5-4 and TRBJ2-5, is ETGVTQSPTHLIKTRGQQVTLRCSSQSGHNTVSWYQQALGQGPQFIFQYYREEENGRGNFPPRFSGLQFPNYSSELNVNALELDDSALYLCASSLGGREETQYFGPGTRLLVL.

V gene TRBV9 combines with J gene TRBJ2-3; the match to TRBD2 covers 7 bases. The V gene end was trimmed by 2 bases and the J gene end by 2 bases; junction bases not matched to a gene: 14. The CDR3 has 18 residues. Germline V gene data show CDR1 as SGDLS and CDR2 as YYNGEE. CDR3 in DNA: TGTGCCAGCAGCGTTGCGGTAGACGGGAGGCCCTCCACAGATACGCAGTATTTT. This sequence encodes CASSVAVDGRPSTDTQYF.

The chain joins TRBV25-1 to TRBJ1-2, with D possibly matching TRBD1 (6 bases). The germline gives CDR1 MGHDK, CDR2 SYGVNS. This CDR3 comprises 12 residues. V lost 4 bases and J 6 bases, leaving 9 bases between the germline ends. The CDR3 is CASSGYRDGYTF. Here the CDR3 DNA reads TGTGCCAGCAGTGGGTACAGGGATGGCTACACCTTC.

The chain combines TRBV4-2 with TRBJ2-5; TRBD2 matches 9 bases. The germline V gene encodes CDR1 LGHNA and CDR2 YNFKEQ. CDR3 size: 15 residues. J gave up 2 bases and V 6 bases, and 7 bases lay outside the gene matches. The CDR3 nucleotides are TGTGCCAGCAGTCAACTAGCGGGCCCACAAGAGACCCAGTACTTC. Its translation: CASSQLAGPQETQYF.

This chain connects TRBV2 to TRBJ2-3, with TRBD2 identical over 8 bases. Germline CDR1 SNHLY, CDR2 FYNNEI. The CDR3 spans 13 residues. The junction had 10 bases not matched to a gene; V was cut back by 8 bases and J by 9 bases. DNA of the CDR3: TGTGCCAGCCACGGATCGGGAGGGGGGACGCAGTATTTT. It translates to CASHGSGGGTQYF.

The V call is TRBV19, the J call TRBJ1-6, with D hard to call. This CDR3 spans 13 amino acids. The V gene lost 5 bases and the J gene lost 13 bases, with 15 bases spanning the gap. From germline, CDR1 is LNHDA and CDR2 SQIVND (reference sequence). The CDR3 protein is CASSPGPETPLHF. CDR3 bases: TGTGCCAGTAGTCCTGGGCCCGAAACCCCCCTCCACTTT.

The gene calls are TRBV27 and TRBJ1-6; D uncertain. Germline values: CDR1 MNHEY, CDR2 SMNVEV (reference sequence). V dropped 3 bases and J dropped 8 bases, with 11 bases sitting between them. The CDR3 sequence is 14 residues long. Here the CDR3 DNA reads TGTGCCAGCAGTTTTTTTACGGTGGATTCACCCCTCCACTTT. Translated, it gives CASSFFTVDSPLHF.

The chain has TRBV28 and TRBJ1-5; TRBD1 matches 7 bases. V trimming: 6 bases; J trimming: 7 bases; junction bases outside the gene matches: 9. In germline, CDR1 is MDHEN, CDR2 SYDVKM. The length of the CDR3 is 14 residues. CDR3 amino acids: CASRVDRAGQPQHF. CDR3 nucleotides: TGTGCCAGCAGGGTTGACAGGGCTGGACAGCCCCAGCATTTT.